These T cell receptor beta chains were read from a single sample in a study of shared clonotypes between healthy human individuals. Measured with immunoSEQ multiplex PCR; TCRdb has only the in-frame clones, and not every one. The repertoire has roughly 2 million clones, over 85% of them found once; the top ten carry around 1.1%. The sequenced sample was naive CD8+ T cells sorted from blood. All receptors come from a man aged 18-30 years in good health. CDR3s include the opening cysteine and the closing phenylalanine or tryptophan. The D gene is left open where the match is weak. Clone size is not always given. Where it is, it says once, few, many or a class for expanded clones.

.,TRBV11-2,.,TRBJ2-7,TGTGCCAGCAGCTTAGATAGGGTCTTCCTGGGGGAGCAGTACTTC,CASSLDRVFLGEQYF
.,TRBV21-1,.,TRBJ2-4,TGTGCCAGCAACCTTTTTGGCAGGGGGAAAAACATTCAGTACTTC,CASNLFGRGKNIQYF
.,TRBV27,.,TRBJ2-7,TGTGCCAGCAGTTTAAAGTCATCGGGGGCGGGCGAGCAGTACTTC,CASSLKSSGAGEQYF
.,TRBV20-1,.,TRBJ1-6,TGCAGTGTTAGCCCCCTCCACTTT,CSVSPLHF
.,TRBV13,.,TRBJ2-2,TGTGCCAGCGCCACAGTTACCGGGGAGCTGTTTTTT,CASATVTGELFF
.,TRBV6-4,.,TRBJ2-3,TGTGCCAGCAGTGTATCCGGGACTAGCACAGATACGCAGTATTTT,CASSVSGTSTDTQYF
.,TRBV4-3,.,TRBJ2-1,TGCGCCAGCAGCCAAGAACCGGGCGGGTTCTATGAGCAGTTCTTC,CASSQEPGGFYEQFF
TRBD2,TRBV7-9,.,TRBJ2-3,TGTGCCAGCAGCTTAGTCGCGACTAGCGGGCATTTCACAGATACGCAGTATTTT,CASSLVATSGHFTDTQYF
.,TRBV11-2,once,TRBJ2-1,TGTGCCAGCAGCTGGGATAGGAATGAGCAGTTCTTC,CASSWDRNEQFF
.,TRBV5-6,.,TRBJ2-7,TGTGCCAGCAGCGTAGATGGTTCCTACGAGCAGTACTTC,CASSVDGSYEQYF
TRBD2,TRBV7-2,once,TRBJ2-3,TGTGCCAGCAGCTTAGGTCTAGCGGAGCACACAGATACGCAGTATTTT,CASSLGLAEHTDTQYF
.,TRBV27,.,TRBJ2-7,TGTGCCAGCAGTTTATTAAACTCCTACGAGCAGTACTTC,CASSLLNSYEQYF
.,TRBV2,.,TRBJ2-1,TGTGCCAGCAGTCGGGGGGCCCCTACCGACAATGAGCAGTTCTTC,CASSRGAPTDNEQFF
.,TRBV6-5,.,TRBJ1-6,TGTGCCAGCAGTGTGAAAGGTCAGGGCGGGGCACCCCTCCACTTT,CASSVKGQGGAPLHF
.,TRBV30,.,TRBJ1-3,TGTGCCTGGAGTGGCCTGTACTCTGGAAACACCATATATTTT,CAWSGLYSGNTIYF
.,TRBV6-1,.,TRBJ1-6,TGTGCCAGCACCTACGACGGGACCTATAATTCACCCCTCCACTTT,CASTYDGTYNSPLHF
.,TRBV6-6,.,TRBJ2-3,TGTGCCAGCAGTTACCCGTTGAGCACAGATACGCAGTATTTT,CASSYPLSTDTQYF
TRBD1,TRBV4-1,.,TRBJ2-7,TGCGCCAGCAGCCAAGGCGGGACAGGGGGCTACGAGCAGTACTTC,CASSQGGTGGYEQYF
.,TRBV14,few,TRBJ2-6,TGTGCCAGCAGCCAAGGGGGGACTGGGGCCAACGTCCCGACTTTC,CASSQGGTGANVPTF
TRBD2,TRBV4-1,.,TRBJ2-3,TGCGCCAGCAGCCAAATAGCGGGGAGCACAGATACGCAGTATTTT,CASSQIAGSTDTQYF
.,TRBV5-6,.,TRBJ1-6,TGTGCCAGCAGCTTATATCTCGGGGAGTACAATTCACCCCTCCACTTT,CASSLYLGEYNSPLHF
TRBD2,TRBV30,.,TRBJ2-7,TGTGCCTGGAGTGTGTCCGGGGGGTACACCTACGAGCAGTACTTC,CAWSVSGGYTYEQYF
TRBD1,TRBV7-9,.,TRBJ1-3,TGTGCCAGCAGCCACTCCCCACAGGGGGACGGTGGAAACACCATATATTTT,CASSHSPQGDGGNTIYF
.,TRBV4-3,.,TRBJ2-7,TGCGCCAGCAGCCAAGATCGGGGAGGAAGCTACGAGCAGTACTTC,CASSQDRGGSYEQYF
.,TRBV27,.,TRBJ1-1,TGTGCCAGCAGTTTGGGCCCTTCGAACACTGAAGCTTTCTTT,CASSLGPSNTEAFF
TRBD2,TRBV27,.,TRBJ2-7,TGTGCCAGCAGTGGGGGAGCTAGCGGGGGTCACGAGCAGTACTTC,CASSGGASGGHEQYF
.,TRBV6-6,.,TRBJ1-3,TGTGCCAGCACACCCTCTGGAAACACCATATATTTT,CASTPSGNTIYF
TRBD2,TRBV4-1,.,TRBJ2-7,TGCGCCAGCAGCCGAAAGGGACTAGCGAGCGACTCCTACGAGCAGTACTTC,CASSRKGLASDSYEQYF
TRBD1,TRBV6-1,.,TRBJ1-4,TGTGCCAGCAGTGACGGACAGGGGTTTTATGAAAAACTGTTTTTT,CASSDGQGFYEKLFF
.,TRBV9,.,TRBJ2-1,TGTGCCAGCAGCAATCCCGGGGTCTACAATGAGCAGTTCTTC,CASSNPGVYNEQFF
TRBD2,TRBV11-2,.,TRBJ2-5,TGTGCCAGCAGCTTAGAGTCTAGCGGGAGGGGAGAGACCCAGTACTTC,CASSLESSGRGETQYF
TRBD2,TRBV28,.,TRBJ2-5,TGTGCCAGCAGTTTATCTCTTAAATTAGCGGGGTGGAACCAAGAGACCCAGTACTTC,CASSLSLKLAGWNQETQYF
.,TRBV7-9,.,TRBJ1-6,TGTGCCAGCAGCTTCGTAGGGAATGATAATTCACCCCTCCACTTT,CASSFVGNDNSPLHF
.,TRBV29-1,.,TRBJ2-7,TGCAGCGTTGAAGTCAGGTCGGCGGGCGAGCAGTACTTC,CSVEVRSAGEQYF
TRBD2,TRBV11-2,once,TRBJ2-7,TGTGCCAGCAGCTTAGACCGGGGGGGCTACGAGCAGTACTTC,CASSLDRGGYEQYF
.,TRBV7-9,.,TRBJ1-3,TGTGCCAGCAGCAAAGGAGACGTCCTCTCTGGAAACACCATATATTTT,CASSKGDVLSGNTIYF
.,TRBV5-1,.,TRBJ2-3,TGCGCCAGCAGCCTCCGTGGTCCCACAGATACGCAGTATTTT,CASSLRGPTDTQYF
.,TRBV19,.,TRBJ2-7,TGTGCCAGTAGTATAGACGATGAAGCCTACGAGCAGTACTTC,CASSIDDEAYEQYF
.,TRBV4-3,.,TRBJ2-3,TGCGCCAGCAGCCAAGAAGGGGACACTGATACGCAGTATTTT,CASSQEGDTDTQYF
TRBD1,TRBV6-1,.,TRBJ2-7,TGTGCCAGCAGTGAATTGGAGGCAGGGGGCCTTATGAACGAGCAGTACTTC,CASSELEAGGLMNEQYF
.,TRBV5-6,.,TRBJ1-5,TGTGCCAGCAGCTTGGGGCGGGCAGGGACCTATAGCAATCAGCCCCAGCATTTT,CASSLGRAGTYSNQPQHF
.,TRBV6-1,.,TRBJ1-1,TGTGCCAGCATAGCGGGGTTGGGTAATTGGGCTGAAGCTTTCTTT,CASIAGLGNWAEAFF
.,TRBV2,.,TRBJ1-2,TGTGCCAGCAGGGACGGCGCTAACTATGGCTACACCTTC,CASRDGANYGYTF
.,TRBV10-3,.,TRBJ2-1,TGTGCCATCAGTGAGGGCAGGGATTACGACAATGAGCAGTTCTTC,CAISEGRDYDNEQFF
TRBD2,TRBV9,.,TRBJ2-1,TGTGCCAGCAGCGTAGCGCTAGCGGGGGGCCTCTCCTACAATGAGCAGTTCTTC,CASSVALAGGLSYNEQFF
.,TRBV9,.,TRBJ1-2,TGTGCCAGCAGCGCTCCTTCAACTTTTTCCGGCTACACCTTC,CASSAPSTFSGYTF
.,TRBV5-1,.,TRBJ2-7,TGCGCCAGCAGCTTGGAACCTAACGAGCAGTACTTC,CASSLEPNEQYF
TRBD1,TRBV29-1,.,TRBJ2-7,TGCAGCGTGGTTTACTCCGACAGGGGCTACGAGCAGTACTTC,CSVVYSDRGYEQYF
TRBD1,TRBV10-3,.,TRBJ1-1,TGTGCCATCAGTGAGCCGGACAGGGTTACTGAAGCTTTCTTT,CAISEPDRVTEAFF
.,TRBV28,.,TRBJ2-5,TGTGCCAGCACCCCAACAGGGTGGGTCGAGACCCAGTACTTC,CASTPTGWVETQYF
.,TRBV19,.,TRBJ2-1,TGTGCCAGTAGTATCAGTCCCCATCCCACAGGCAATGAGCAGTTCTTC,CASSISPHPTGNEQFF
.,TRBV28,.,TRBJ1-3,TGTGCCAGCAGTTTTCCCCCTGGCCCTGGAAACAACATATATTTT,CASSFPPGPGNNIYF
.,TRBV4-1,.,TRBJ1-6,TGCGCCAGCAGCCAAGACGCGGGGTTGGGGAATTCACCCCTCCACTTT,CASSQDAGLGNSPLHF
.,TRBV27,.,TRBJ1-2,TGTGCCAGCAGTTTGGGGTTCCCGTTTGGCTACACCTTC,CASSLGFPFGYTF
.,TRBV7-2,.,TRBJ2-7,TGTGCCAGCAGCTCCCGTGGAGGGACGATCTACGAGCAGTACTTC,CASSSRGGTIYEQYF
.,TRBV7-9,.,TRBJ1-5,TGTGCCAGCAGCTTAGAGGGGTTTTGGCCCCAGCATTTT,CASSLEGFWPQHF
TRBD1,TRBV27,.,TRBJ2-3,TGTGCCAGCAGCCGCGAGGACAGGGAAGGCACAGATACGCAGTATTTT,CASSREDREGTDTQYF
.,TRBV15,.,TRBJ1-1,TGTGCCACCAGGGATGGGGGGGGCACTGAAGCTTTCTTT,CATRDGGGTEAFF
.,TRBV28,.,TRBJ2-2,TGTGCCAGCAGTCGACCGTGGGGAAACACCGGGGAGCTGTTTTTT,CASSRPWGNTGELFF
.,TRBV19,once,TRBJ2-1,TGTGCCAGTAGCACCGGGGTGGACAATGAGCAGTTCTTC,CASSTGVDNEQFF